Below, 21 T cell receptor beta chains from the same sample are listed, as sequenced in a study of patients with pleural tuberculosis. Via MiXCR, TCRdb re-called the reads, giving one row per CDR3 protein. The sample yields under 55,000 distinct CDR3 sequences, less than 9.5% seen once. These receptors were collected from a human donor with pleural tuberculosis.

This clonotype was seen repeatedly, ten times or more. The genes are TRBV6-2 or TRBV6-3 and TRBJ2-1, with 10 bases identical to TRBD1. CDR1 and CDR2 from the germline V gene are MNHEY and SVGEGT. V lost 4 bases and J lost 9; bases outside the gene matches: 9. The CDR3 is 15 residues long. CDR3 DNA: TGTGCCAGCAGTTCCTCCGGGACAGGGGATGCTGAGCAGTTCTTC. It is translated as CASSSSGTGDAEQFF.

The sample holds many counts of this clonotype. The junction does not match germline at one end; this may be a read error. This chain links TRBV12-3 or TRBV12-4 with TRBJ2-4; D gene uncertain. CDR3 length: 8 amino acids. The CDR3 reads CASSFPHF. In DNA, the CDR3 is TGTGCCAGCAGTTTCCCGCACTTC.

There are many counts of this clonotype. The V gene is TRBV12-3 or TRBV12-4, the J gene TRBJ2-3; 11 positions match TRBD2. With 5 bases clipped from V and 4 bases from J, the junction kept 11 bases outside the gene matches. The CDR3 has 17 residues. The CDR3 sequence: CASSPEIVAGGADTQYF. The CDR3 nucleotides read TGTGCCAGCAGTCCTGAGATTGTAGCGGGAGGGGCAGATACGCAGTATTTT.

This clonotype was picked up many times. The chain recombines TRBV24-1 with TRBJ2-3; D is uncertain. Germline assignment: CDR1 KGHDR and CDR2 SFDVKD. V lost 12 bases, J lost 9 bases, and 9 bases lay in between. The CDR3 has 9 amino acids. This chain's CDR3 is CAEDDTQYF. The CDR3 bases are TGTGCCGAGGATGACACGCAGTATTTT.

This clonotype was observed at least ten times. The chain is built from TRBV11-1 and TRBJ2-2; 9 bases are a match to TRBD2. CDR3 length: 14 residues. J gave up 3 bases and V 6 bases, and 2 bases lay outside the gene matches. Germline CDR1 SGHAT, CDR2 FQDESV (reference sequence). CDR3 in amino acids: CASSRTSDTGELFF. In DNA form, the CDR3 reads TGTGCCAGCAGTAGGACTAGCGACACCGGGGAGCTGTTTTTT.

This clonotype was found many times. V is TRBV12-3 or TRBV12-4 and J is TRBJ1-3; unclear D gene. This CDR3 contains 15 residues. The V end lost 5 bases, the J end lost 8 bases, and 19 bases lay between the germline ends. The CDR3 nucleotides read TGTGCCAGCAGTCGGTTGAAAGGGAGCCCTGACACCATATATTTT. Encoded protein: CASSRLKGSPDTIYF.

This clonotype occurred a few times. The rearrangement links TRBV29-1 to TRBJ1-5, with TRBD1 matching 9 bases. CDR3 length equals 14 residues. Germline lookup yields CDR1 SQVTM and CDR2 ANQGSEA. J was trimmed by 3 bases and V by 5 bases; bases with no gene match: 5. The CDR3 nucleotides read TGCAGCGTTAAGGGACAGGGCATCAATCAGCCCCAGCATTTT. It translates to CSVKGQGINQPQHF.

This clonotype came up many times. This chain connects TRBV6-5 to TRBJ2-2; D ambiguous. V gave up 2 bases and J gave up 6 bases, with 7 bases separating them. The germline V gene has CDR1 MNHEY and CDR2 SVGAGI. The CDR3 totals 13 residues. The CDR3 here is CASSYGGPGELFF. The CDR3 nucleotides read TGTGCCAGCAGTTACGGTGGTCCCGGGGAGCTGTTTTTT.

In its sample, this clonotype was seen many times. The rearrangement uses TRBV9 and TRBJ2-3; D gene ambiguous. CDR1 is SGDLS and CDR2 is YYNGEE in the germline V gene. The CDR3 is made up of 13 amino acids. Trimming removed 4 bases from V and 2 bases from J, with 8 bases in between. DNA for the CDR3: TGTGCCAGCAGCACCCGACCCACAGATACGCAGTATTTT. It yields the protein CASSTRPTDTQYF.

This clonotype was counted many times. The chain carries TRBV2 and TRBJ2-7; 9 positions match TRBD2. Germline assignment: CDR1 SNHLY and CDR2 FYNNEI. The CDR3 runs to 14 residues. V shed 6 bases and J 2 bases; nucleotides not matched to a gene: 5. The CDR3 spells CASRTSGAAYEQYV. The CDR3 DNA reads TGTGCCAGCAGGACTAGCGGAGCGGCCTACGAGCAGTACGTC.

This clonotype appeared many times. The genes are TRBV20-1 and TRBJ2-2; 13 nucleotides match TRBD2. The junction had 7 bases not matched to a gene; V was cut back by 5 bases and J by 7 bases. This CDR3 spans 15 amino acids. Germline lookup yields CDR1 DFQATT and CDR2 SNEGSKA (reference sequence). CDR3 loop: CSAGRTSGSVGELFF. DNA of the CDR3: TGCAGTGCTGGGAGGACTAGCGGGAGCGTCGGGGAGCTGTTTTTT.

This clonotype has just a few counts. The junction departs from the called germline gene at one end, perhaps through a read error. The chain couples TRBV28 to TRBJ1-6; D not resolved. The CDR3 is 15 residues long. The V gene's germline CDR1 is MDHEN and CDR2 SYDVKM. CDR3: CASGLSRSGRSPLHF. The CDR3 coding sequence is TGTGCCAGCGGTTTATCTCGGTCGGGTCGGTCACCCCTCCACTTT.

This clonotype was seen repeatedly, ten times or more. V and J are TRBV5-4 and TRBJ2-1; D remains unclear. This CDR3 comprises 15 residues. Germline lookup yields CDR1 SGHNT and CDR2 YYREEE (reference sequence). Trimming pared 2 bases from V and 4 bases from J, leaving 13 bases between. CDR3 protein: CASSLSGGSYNEQFF. The CDR3 DNA sequence: TGTGCCAGCAGCTTATCTGGCGGAAGTTACAATGAGCAGTTCTTC.

This clonotype was seen at least ten times. The rearrangement links TRBV24-1 to TRBJ2-3, with TRBD2 identical over 12 bases. The length of the CDR3 is 17 residues. The V segment lost 4 bases and the J segment 4 bases; nucleotides outside the gene matches: 8. Germline V gene lookup returns CDR1 KGHDR and CDR2 SFDVKD. The CDR3 nucleotides are TGTGCCACCAGTGACCACCCGGCTAGCGGGAGGGCAGATACGCAGTATTTT. Amino acids: CATSDHPASGRADTQYF.

This clonotype was found many times. The chain joins TRBV5-1 to TRBJ1-1; D might be TRBD1 (5 bases). Trimming cost V 3 bases and J 6 bases, with 18 bases left between them. The germline V gene has CDR1 SGHRS and CDR2 YFSETQ. This CDR3 is built from 15 residues. For the CDR3, the DNA is TGCGCCAGCAGCTGGGGTTCCGGGACGGGAGCTGAAGCTTTCTTT. Protein product: CASSWGSGTGAEAFF. The entire variable domain, with the rest obtained from reference TRBV5-1 and TRBJ1-1, is as follows: KAGVTQTPRYLIKTRGQQVTLSCSPISGHRSVSWYQQTPGQGLQFLFEYFSETQRNKGNFPGRFSGRQFSNSRSEMNVSTLELGDSALYLCASSWGSGTGAEAFFGQGTRLTVV.

V and J are TRBV7-1 and TRBJ2-1; D gene unclear. TRBV7-1 qualifies as an ORF whose function is uncertain. V was cut by 3 bases and J by 4 bases, with 16 bases left in between. The CDR3 has 16 residues. The CDR3 protein is CASSSPARALYNEQFF. The CDR3 DNA sequence: TGTGCCAGCAGCTCTCCCGCCCGAGCTCTATACAATGAGCAGTTCTTC.

Ten or more counts support this clonotype. The chain combines TRBV11-1 with TRBJ1-1; unclear D gene. Trimming shortened V by 6 bases and J by 7 bases, and 12 bases separated the two germline ends. There are 12 residues in the CDR3. Germline V CDR1 and CDR2: SGHAT, FQDESV (reference sequence). The CDR3 loop is CASSKTLYEAFF. The CDR3 nucleotides are TGTGCCAGCAGTAAGACATTGTATGAAGCTTTCTTT.

In its sample, this clonotype was seen many times. The chain has TRBV5-1 and TRBJ2-1; 7 bases fit TRBD2. This CDR3 spans 15 amino acids. V lost 2 bases, J lost 0 bases, and 2 bases stayed unmatched. CDR1 and CDR2 (germline): SGHRS, YFSETQ. The CDR3 DNA follows: TGCGCCAGCAGCTTCGGCGGGGGCTCCTACAATGAGCAGTTCTTC. Protein product: CASSFGGGSYNEQFF.

This clonotype was observed many times. The chain has TRBV20-1 and TRBJ2-7; TRBD1 aligns across 8 bases. The CDR3 is 12 residues long. J gave up 0 bases and V 7 bases, and 2 bases lay outside the gene matches. CDR1 is DFQATT, CDR2 SNEGSKA, per germline (reference sequence). CDR3 loop: CSVTGGSYEQYF. CDR3 coding DNA: TGCAGTGTAACAGGGGGCTCCTACGAGCAGTACTTC.

This clonotype was seen only a few times. J is TRBJ2-7 and V is TRBV11-1; TRBD2 matches at 10 bases. Germline CDR1 is SGHAT and CDR2 is FQDESV (reference sequence). The length of the CDR3 is 15 residues. Trimming at V came to 2 bases and at J to 6 bases, leaving 7 bases not matched to a gene. For the CDR3, the DNA is TGTGCCAGCAGCTTAAGTTGGGCTAGCGGGAGCGAGCAGTACTTC. Translating it yields CASSLSWASGSEQYF.

This clonotype has ten or more counts. The rearrangement uses TRBV6-2 or TRBV6-3 and TRBJ2-7; D unresolved. CDR3 length equals 15 residues. V lost 0 bases, J lost 2 bases, and 11 bases lay in between. CDR1 MNHEY and CDR2 SVGEGT come from the germline V gene. CDR3 loop: CASSYSGRKTYEQYF. The CDR3 DNA follows: TGTGCCAGCAGTTACTCAGGGCGGAAAACCTACGAGCAGTACTTC.